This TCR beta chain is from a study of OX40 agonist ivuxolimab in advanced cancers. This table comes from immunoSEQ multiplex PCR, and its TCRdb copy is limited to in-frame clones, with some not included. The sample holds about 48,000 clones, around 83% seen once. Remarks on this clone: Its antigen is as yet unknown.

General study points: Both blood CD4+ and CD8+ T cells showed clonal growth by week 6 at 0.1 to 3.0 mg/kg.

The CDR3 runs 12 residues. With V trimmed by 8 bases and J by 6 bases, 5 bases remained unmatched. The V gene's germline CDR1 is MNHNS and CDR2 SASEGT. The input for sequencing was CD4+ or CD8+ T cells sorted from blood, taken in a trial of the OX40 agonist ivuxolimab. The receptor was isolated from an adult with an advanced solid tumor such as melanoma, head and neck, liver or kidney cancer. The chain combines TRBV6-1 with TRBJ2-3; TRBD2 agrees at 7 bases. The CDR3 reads CASGGREDTQYF. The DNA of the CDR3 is TGTGCCAGCGGGGGGAGGGAGGATACGCAGTATTTT.